This T cell receptor (beta chain) was profiled in a study of control samples from healthy donors and cancer patients. Trimming removed 2 bases from V and 5 bases from J, with 13 bases in between. CDR3 length equals 15 residues. The germline V gene encodes CDR1 SGDLS and CDR2 YYNGEE. TCRdb's copy holds only in-frame clones and misses some; the assay was immunoSEQ multiplex PCR. This repertoire shows 350,000 to 450,000 clones, more than 80% found once; its top ten account for more than 6%. Sequencing input: PBMCs. The V and J genes are TRBV9 and TRBJ2-2; a weak D match, TRBD1 (5 bases). The TCR comes from a man in his forties or fifties with head and neck cancer. The CDR3 is CASSVLTGDTGELFF. As DNA, the CDR3 is TGTGCCAGCAGCGTTTTAACAGGAGATACCGGGGAGCTGTTTTTT.